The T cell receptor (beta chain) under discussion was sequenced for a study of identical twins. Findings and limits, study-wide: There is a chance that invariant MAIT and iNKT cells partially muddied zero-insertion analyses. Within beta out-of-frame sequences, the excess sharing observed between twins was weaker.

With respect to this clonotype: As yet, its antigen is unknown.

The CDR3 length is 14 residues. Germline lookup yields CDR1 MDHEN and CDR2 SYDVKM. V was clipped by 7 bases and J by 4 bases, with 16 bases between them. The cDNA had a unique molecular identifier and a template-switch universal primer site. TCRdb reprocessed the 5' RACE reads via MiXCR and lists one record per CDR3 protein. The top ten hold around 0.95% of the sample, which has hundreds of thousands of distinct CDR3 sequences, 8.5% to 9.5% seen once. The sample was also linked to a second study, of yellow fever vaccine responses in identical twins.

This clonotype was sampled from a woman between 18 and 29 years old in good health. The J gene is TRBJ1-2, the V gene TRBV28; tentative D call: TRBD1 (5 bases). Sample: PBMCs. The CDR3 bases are TGTGCCAGCACCATGGGAGGGACCTTCTATGGCTACACCTTC. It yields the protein CASTMGGTFYGYTF.